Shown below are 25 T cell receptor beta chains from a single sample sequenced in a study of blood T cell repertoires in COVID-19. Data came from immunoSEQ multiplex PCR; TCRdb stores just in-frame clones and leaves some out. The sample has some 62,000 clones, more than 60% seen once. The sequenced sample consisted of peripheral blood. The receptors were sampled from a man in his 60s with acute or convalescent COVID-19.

CDR3 protein: CASRDRGHSADTQYF. The CDR3 DNA reads as TGTGCCAGTAGAGACAGGGGGCACAGCGCAGATACGCAGTATTTT. The V gene is TRBV19, the J gene TRBJ2-3; 10 nucleotides align to TRBD1. After removal of 6 bases from V and 4 bases from J, the junction contained 7 bases not matched to a gene. Per germline, CDR1 LNHDA and CDR2 SQIVND (reference sequence). The CDR3 extends over 15 amino acids.

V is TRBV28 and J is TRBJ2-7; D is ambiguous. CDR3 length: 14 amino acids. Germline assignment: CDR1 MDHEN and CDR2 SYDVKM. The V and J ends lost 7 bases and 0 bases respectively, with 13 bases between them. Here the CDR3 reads CASNQRAGSYEQYF. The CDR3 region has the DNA TGTGCCAGCAACCAAAGAGCCGGCTCCTACGAGCAGTACTTC.

The chain's CDR3 is CASSRTGTGRGSIQETQYF. DNA of the CDR3: TGTGCCAGTTCACGGACAGGCACCGGGAGGGGCTCTATCCAAGAGACCCAGTACTTC. The chain has TRBV19 and TRBJ2-5, with TRBD2 as a possible D gene (8 bases). Germline V gene lookup returns CDR1 LNHDA and CDR2 SQIVND (reference sequence). Trimming took off 8 bases at V and 1 base at J, with 29 bases between the two ends. The CDR3 has 19 amino acids.

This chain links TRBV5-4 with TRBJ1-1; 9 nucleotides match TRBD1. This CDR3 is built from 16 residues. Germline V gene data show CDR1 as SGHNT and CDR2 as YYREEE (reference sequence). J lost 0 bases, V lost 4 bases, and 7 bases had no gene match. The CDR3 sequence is CASSRGQGTMNTEAFF. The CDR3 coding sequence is TGTGCCAGCAGCAGGGGACAGGGCACCATGAACACTGAAGCTTTCTTT.

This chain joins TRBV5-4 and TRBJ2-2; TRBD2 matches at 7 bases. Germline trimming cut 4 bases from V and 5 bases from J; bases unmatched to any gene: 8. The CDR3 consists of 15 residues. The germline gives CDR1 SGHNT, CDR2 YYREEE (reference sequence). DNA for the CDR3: TGTGCCAGCAGCAACGGAGGTAGCGGGACCGGGGAGCTGTTTTTT. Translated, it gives CASSNGGSGTGELFF.

Here the CDR3 reads CASSSGVSTDTQYF. The CDR3 coding sequence is TGTGCCAGCAGCTCGGGGGTTAGCACAGATACGCAGTATTTT. The gene calls are TRBV11-3 and TRBJ2-3; tentatively, D is TRBD2 (6 bases). The CDR3 consists of 14 residues. Trimming stripped 4 bases from V and 0 bases from J, with 8 bases between. Per the germline V gene, CDR1 is SGHNT and CDR2 is YENEEA. Together with reference TRBV11-3 and TRBJ2-3, the CDR3 gives the full variable domain: EAGVVQSPRYKIIEKKQPVAFWCNPISGHNTLYWYLQNLGQGPELLIRYENEEAVDDSQLPKDRFSAERLKGVDSTLKIQPAELGDSAVYLCASSSGVSTDTQYFGPGTRLTVL.

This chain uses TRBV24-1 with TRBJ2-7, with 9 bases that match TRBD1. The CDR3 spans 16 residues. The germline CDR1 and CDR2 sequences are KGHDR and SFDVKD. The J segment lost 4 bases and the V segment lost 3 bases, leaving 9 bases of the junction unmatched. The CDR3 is CATSDRTGGPGYEQYF. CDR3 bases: TGTGCCACCAGTGATCGAACAGGGGGCCCAGGATACGAGCAGTACTTC.

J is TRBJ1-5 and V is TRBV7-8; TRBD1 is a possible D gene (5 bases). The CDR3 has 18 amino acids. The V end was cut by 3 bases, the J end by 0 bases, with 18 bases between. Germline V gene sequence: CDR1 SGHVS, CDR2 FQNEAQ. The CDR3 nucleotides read TGTGCCAGCAGCTTCTCGAGTATTAGGACAAGTAGCAATCAGCCCCAGCATTTT. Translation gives CASSFSSIRTSSNQPQHF.

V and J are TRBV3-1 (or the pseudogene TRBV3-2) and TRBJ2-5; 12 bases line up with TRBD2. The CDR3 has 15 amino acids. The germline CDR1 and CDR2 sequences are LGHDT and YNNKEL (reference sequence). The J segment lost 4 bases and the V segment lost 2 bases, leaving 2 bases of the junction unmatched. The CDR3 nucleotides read TGTGCCAGCAGCCAAAGACTAGCGGGAGCAGAGACCCAGTACTTC. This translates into CASSQRLAGAETQYF.

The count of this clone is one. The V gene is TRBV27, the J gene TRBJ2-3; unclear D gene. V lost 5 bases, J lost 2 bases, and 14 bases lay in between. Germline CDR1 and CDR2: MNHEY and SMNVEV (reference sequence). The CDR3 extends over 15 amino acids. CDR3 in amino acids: CASSVTGSSTDTQYF. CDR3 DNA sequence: TGTGCCAGCAGTGTTACCGGGTCCTCCACAGATACGCAGTATTTT.

CDR3 protein: CASRDSYFTDTQYF. The CDR3 DNA reads TGTGCCAGCAGGGACTCCTATTTCACAGATACGCAGTATTTT. The J gene is TRBJ2-3, the V gene TRBV27; D may be TRBD2 (5 bases). V dropped 6 bases and J dropped 2 bases, with 12 bases sitting between them. The V gene's germline CDR1 is MNHEY and CDR2 SMNVEV (reference sequence). The CDR3 covers 14 residues.

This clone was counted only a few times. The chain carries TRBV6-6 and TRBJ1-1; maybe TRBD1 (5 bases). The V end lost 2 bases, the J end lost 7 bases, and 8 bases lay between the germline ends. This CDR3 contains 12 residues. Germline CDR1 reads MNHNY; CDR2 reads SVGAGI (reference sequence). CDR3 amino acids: CASSYAGREAFF. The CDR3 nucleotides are TGTGCCAGCAGTTACGCGGGGCGTGAAGCTTTCTTT.

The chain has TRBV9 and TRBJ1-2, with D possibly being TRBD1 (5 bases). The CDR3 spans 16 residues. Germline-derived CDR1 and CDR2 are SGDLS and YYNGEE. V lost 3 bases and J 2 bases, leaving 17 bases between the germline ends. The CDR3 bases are TGTGCCAGCAGCGGGGACTTCTCGGGGGTCAACTATGGCTACACCTTC. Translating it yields CASSGDFSGVNYGYTF. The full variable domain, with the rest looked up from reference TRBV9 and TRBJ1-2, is DSGVTQTPKHLITATGQRVTLRCSPRSGDLSVYWYQQSLDQGLQFLIQYYNGEERAKGNILERFSAQQFPDLHSELNLSSLELGDSALYFCASSGDFSGVNYGYTFGSGTRLTVV.

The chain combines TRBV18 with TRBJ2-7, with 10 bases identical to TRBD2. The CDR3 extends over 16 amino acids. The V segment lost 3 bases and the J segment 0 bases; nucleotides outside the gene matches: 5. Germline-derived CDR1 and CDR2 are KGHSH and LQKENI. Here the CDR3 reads CASSPQLAGHSYEQYF. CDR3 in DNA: TGTGCCAGCTCACCCCAACTAGCGGGGCACTCCTACGAGCAGTACTTC.

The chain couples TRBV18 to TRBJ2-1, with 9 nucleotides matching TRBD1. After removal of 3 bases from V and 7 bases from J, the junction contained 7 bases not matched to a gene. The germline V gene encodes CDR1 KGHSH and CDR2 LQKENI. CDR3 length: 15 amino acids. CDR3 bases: TGTGCCAGCTCACCGGGACAGGGCCAGGCTAATGAGCAGTTCTTC. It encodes CASSPGQGQANEQFF.

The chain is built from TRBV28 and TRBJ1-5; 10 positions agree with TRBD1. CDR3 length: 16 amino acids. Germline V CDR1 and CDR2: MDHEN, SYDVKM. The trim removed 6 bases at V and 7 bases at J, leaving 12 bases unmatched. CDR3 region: CASSPRDRGGGQPQHF. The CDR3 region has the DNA TGTGCCAGCAGCCCGAGGGACAGGGGCGGTGGGCAGCCCCAGCATTTT.

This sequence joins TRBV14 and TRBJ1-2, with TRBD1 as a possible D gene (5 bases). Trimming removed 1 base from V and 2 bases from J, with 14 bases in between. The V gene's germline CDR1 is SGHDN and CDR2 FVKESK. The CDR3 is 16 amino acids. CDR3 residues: CASSQAGLPRNYGYTF. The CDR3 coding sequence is TGTGCCAGCAGCCAAGCGGGACTCCCGCGGAACTATGGCTACACCTTC.

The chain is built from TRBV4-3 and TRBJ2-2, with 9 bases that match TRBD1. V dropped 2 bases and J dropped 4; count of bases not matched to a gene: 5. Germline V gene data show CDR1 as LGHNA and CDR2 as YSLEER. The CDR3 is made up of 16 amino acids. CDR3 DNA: TGCGCCAGCAGCCAAACACAGGGGGCCGGCACCGGGGAGCTGTTTTTT. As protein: CASSQTQGAGTGELFF.

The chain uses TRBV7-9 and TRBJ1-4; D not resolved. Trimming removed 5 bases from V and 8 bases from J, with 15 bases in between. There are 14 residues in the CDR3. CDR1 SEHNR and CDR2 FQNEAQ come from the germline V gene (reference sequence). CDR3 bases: TGTGCCAGCAGCCACGTGGGCAGAAACGAAAAACTGTTTTTT. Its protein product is CASSHVGRNEKLFF.

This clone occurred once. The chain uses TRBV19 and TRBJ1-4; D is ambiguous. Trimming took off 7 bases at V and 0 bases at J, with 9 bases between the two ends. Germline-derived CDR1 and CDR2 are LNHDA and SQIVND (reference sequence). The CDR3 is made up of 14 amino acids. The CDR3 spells CASKLGPTNEKLFF. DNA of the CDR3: TGTGCCAGTAAGCTGGGCCCAACTAATGAAAAACTGTTTTTT.

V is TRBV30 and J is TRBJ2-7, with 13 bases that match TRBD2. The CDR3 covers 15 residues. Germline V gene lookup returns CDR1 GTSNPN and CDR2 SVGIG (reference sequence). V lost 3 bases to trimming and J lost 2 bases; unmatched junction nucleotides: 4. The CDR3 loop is CAWRTSGRAAYEQYF. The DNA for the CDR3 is TGTGCCTGGAGAACTAGCGGGAGGGCCGCCTACGAGCAGTACTTC.

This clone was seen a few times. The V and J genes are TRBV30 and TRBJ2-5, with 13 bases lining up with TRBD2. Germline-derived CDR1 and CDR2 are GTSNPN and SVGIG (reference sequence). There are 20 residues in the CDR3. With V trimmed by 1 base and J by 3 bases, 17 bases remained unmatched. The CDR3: CAWSGGTWTSGSGIKETQYF. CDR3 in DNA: TGTGCCTGGAGTGGGGGGACTTGGACTAGCGGGAGTGGAATTAAAGAGACCCAGTACTTC.

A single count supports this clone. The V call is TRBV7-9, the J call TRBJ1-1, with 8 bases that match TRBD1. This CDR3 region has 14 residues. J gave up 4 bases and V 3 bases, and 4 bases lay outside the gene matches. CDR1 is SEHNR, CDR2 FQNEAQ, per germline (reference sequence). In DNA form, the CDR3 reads TGTGCCAGCAGCTTGATAGGACAGGGCACTGAAGCTTTCTTT. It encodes CASSLIGQGTEAFF.

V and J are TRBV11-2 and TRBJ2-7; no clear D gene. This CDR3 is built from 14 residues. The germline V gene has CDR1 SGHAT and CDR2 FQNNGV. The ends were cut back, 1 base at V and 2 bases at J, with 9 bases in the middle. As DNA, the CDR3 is TGTGCCAGCAGCTTAGCGAGGTGGGCCTACGAGCAGTACTTC. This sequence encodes CASSLARWAYEQYF.

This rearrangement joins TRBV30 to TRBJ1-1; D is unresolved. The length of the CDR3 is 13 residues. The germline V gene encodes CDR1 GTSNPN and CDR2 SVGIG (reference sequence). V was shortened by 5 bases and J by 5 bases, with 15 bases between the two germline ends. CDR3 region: CAWGKESWTEAFF. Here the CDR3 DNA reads TGTGCCTGGGGCAAGGAGAGTTGGACTGAAGCTTTCTTT. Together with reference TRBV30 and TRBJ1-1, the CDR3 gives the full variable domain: SQTIHQWPATLVQPVGSPLSLECTVEGTSNPNLYWYRQAAGRGLQLLFYSVGIGQISSEVPQNLSASRPQDRQFILSSKKLLLSDSGFYLCAWGKESWTEAFFGQGTRLTVV.